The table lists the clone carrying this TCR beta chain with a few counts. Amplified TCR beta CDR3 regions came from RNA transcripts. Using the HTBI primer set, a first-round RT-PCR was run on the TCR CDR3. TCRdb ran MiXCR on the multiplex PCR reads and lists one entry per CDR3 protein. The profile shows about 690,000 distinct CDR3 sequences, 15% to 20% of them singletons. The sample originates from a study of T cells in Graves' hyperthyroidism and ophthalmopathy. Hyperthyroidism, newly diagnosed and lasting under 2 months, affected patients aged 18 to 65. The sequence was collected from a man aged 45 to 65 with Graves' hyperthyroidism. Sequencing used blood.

CDR3 in amino acids: CASSGDRDHKETQYF. CDR3 bases: TGTGCCAGCAGTGGTGACAGGGACCATAAAGAGACCCAGTACTTC. The V call is TRBV25-1, the J call TRBJ2-5, with 7 bases lining up with TRBD1. Germline V gene lookup returns CDR1 MGHDK and CDR2 SYGVNS. The CDR3 is 15 amino acids. V shed 4 bases and J 3 bases; nucleotides not matched to a gene: 8.